This T cell receptor (beta chain) was observed in a study of blood T cells in healthy people across ages. Study-level results: A greater number of naive CD4+ cells and higher diversity distinguished long-lived donors from aged donors.

Using a J-beta primer mix together with a sample-barcoded 5' primer, a second PCR was run for about 6 to 11 cycles. TCRdb ran MiXCR on the 5' RACE reads and lists one entry per CDR3 protein. The sample lists about 1.6 million distinct CDR3 sequences; around 35% were seen once. The V gene's germline CDR1 is SGHVS and CDR2 FNYEAQ. With 4 bases removed from V and 4 bases from J, the gap between germline ends came to 10 bases. The CDR3 totals 13 residues. This clonotype has a handful of counts. What it binds is unknown. This chain links TRBV7-6 with TRBJ1-1; D gene unclear. Source material: blood. This TCR was recovered from a woman aged 25 to 39 in good health. The CDR3 sequence: CASSSRRSTEAFF. The CDR3 DNA reads as TGTGCCAGCAGCTCTCGACGGAGCACTGAAGCTTTCTTT.